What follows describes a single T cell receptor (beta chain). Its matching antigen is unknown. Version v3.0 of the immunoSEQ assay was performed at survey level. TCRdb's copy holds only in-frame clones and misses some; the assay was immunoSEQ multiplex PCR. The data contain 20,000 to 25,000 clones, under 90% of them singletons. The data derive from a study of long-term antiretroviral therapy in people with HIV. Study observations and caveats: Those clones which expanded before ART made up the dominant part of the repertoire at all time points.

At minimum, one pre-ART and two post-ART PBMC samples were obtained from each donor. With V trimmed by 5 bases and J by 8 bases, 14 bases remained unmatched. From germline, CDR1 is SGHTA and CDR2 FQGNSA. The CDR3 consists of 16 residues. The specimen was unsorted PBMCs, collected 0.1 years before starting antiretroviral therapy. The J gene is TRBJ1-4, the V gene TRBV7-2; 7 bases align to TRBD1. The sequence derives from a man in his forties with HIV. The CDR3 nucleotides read TGTGCCAGCAGCCCTCATCCGGGACAGATAGGGGAAAAACTGTTTTTT. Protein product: CASSPHPGQIGEKLFF.